What follows describes a single T cell receptor (beta chain). Its target is unknown. The sample is drawn from a study of graft-versus-host responses after intestinal transplantation. On the study more broadly: Recipients were given multivisceral, liver-intestinal, or isolated intestinal transplants. Once they had received anti-thymocyte globulin induction, all recipients took tacrolimus and steroids for around three years. General study points: Declines in HvG clones occurring early post-transplant were associated with peak circulating GvH clone levels. GvH clones surfaced in recipient marrow, some emerging earlier in ileum or blood.

The repertoire was sequenced with immunoSEQ multiplex PCR; TCRdb's copy has only in-frame clones and lacks some. The sample consists of more than 40,000 clones, roughly 95% of them appearing once. Sequencing used unstimulated CD8+ T cells sorted from spleen or lymph node cells, obtained before transplant. The source is a human donor who was the organ donor for an intestinal transplant.

CDR3 sequence reads: CASSFSGGNQETQYF. CDR3 sequence (DNA): TGTGCCAGCAGTTTCTCGGGGGGGAACCAAGAGACCCAGTACTTC. V and J are TRBV27 and TRBJ2-5; TRBD2 matches at 8 bases. CDR3 length equals 15 residues. Per germline, CDR1 MNHEY and CDR2 SMNVEV (reference sequence). Trimming took 3 bases from V and 0 from J; bases not matched to a gene: 3.